What follows are 18 T cell receptor beta chains derived from one specimen sequenced in a study of CD8+ T cells in alopecia areata. Isolated RNA was reverse transcribed into cDNA used as the sequencing template. Data came from immunoSEQ multiplex PCR; TCRdb stores just in-frame clones and leaves some out. The table lists 200,000 to 250,000 clones, around 65% of them singletons. Indicated treatment: oral pan-JAK inhibitor, 5-10 mg twice daily. The material sequenced was CD4+ T cells sorted from blood, taken at approximately week 42, from a patient treated with tofacitinib. Receptor source: a human donor with alopecia areata.

In the case of this clone: A junction boundary mismatches the germline segment, possibly from a read error. The chain uses TRBV7-2 and TRBJ1-2; D is undetermined. There are 13 residues in the CDR3. CDR1 is SGHTA, CDR2 FQGNSA, per germline. The CDR3 DNA reads TGTGCCAGCAGCACCCCGGGGATGCGAGACACATACTTC. This translates into CASSTPGMRDTYF.

This clone was seen a few times. The CDR3 bases are TGCAGCGTTGAACAGGACGGAGAGACCCAGTACTTC. This sequence encodes CSVEQDGETQYF. V and J are TRBV29-1 and TRBJ2-5; D uncertain. This CDR3 is 12 amino acids long. Trimming shortened V by 2 bases and J by 4 bases, and 8 bases separated the two germline ends. Germline V gene data show CDR1 as SQVTM and CDR2 as ANQGSEA.

V gene TRBV2 combines with J gene TRBJ2-3, with TRBD1 matching 9 bases. V trimming: 6 bases; J trimming: 5 bases; junction bases outside the gene matches: 6. The CDR3 is 14 residues long. Germline V gene data show CDR1 as SNHLY and CDR2 as FYNNEI. The CDR3 spells CASRQGATIDTQYF. CDR3 sequence (DNA): TGTGCCAGCAGACAGGGGGCTACGATAGATACGCAGTATTTT.

This chain connects TRBV10-1 to TRBJ2-6, with D unresolved. This CDR3 spans 15 amino acids. Germline loops: CDR1 WNHNN, CDR2 SYGVQD (reference sequence). Trimming took off 8 bases at V and 0 bases at J, with 11 bases between the two ends. CDR3 region: CASGSSDSGANVLTF. The DNA of the CDR3 is TGCGCCAGCGGCTCCTCCGACTCTGGGGCCAACGTCCTGACTTTC.

J is TRBJ2-1 and V is TRBV6-1; D is undetermined. This CDR3 comprises 15 residues. V was cut by 4 bases and J by 0 bases, with 10 bases left in between. CDR1 MNHNS and CDR2 SASEGT come from the germline V gene. CDR3 nucleotides: TGTGCCAGCAGTGTTTGGGGTGCCTCCTACAATGAGCAGTTCTTC. Its protein is CASSVWGASYNEQFF.

The chain is built from TRBV4-3 and TRBJ2-1; the match to TRBD2 covers 7 bases. Germline CDR1 and CDR2: LGHNA and YSLEER. V lost 3 bases and J lost 6; bases outside the gene matches: 8. The CDR3 consists of 15 residues. CDR3 sequence: CASSHARGETNEQFF. For the CDR3, the DNA is TGCGCCAGCAGCCATGCCCGGGGGGAAACCAATGAGCAGTTCTTC.

This clone has more than one count but fewer than ten. The gene calls are TRBV30 and TRBJ1-1; 11 bases map to TRBD1. Germline V gives CDR1 GTSNPN, CDR2 SVGIG (reference sequence). Trimming took 3 bases from V and 4 from J; bases not matched to a gene: 1. The CDR3 is 13 residues long. This CDR3 is CAWSGTGGTEAFF. CDR3 nucleotide sequence: TGTGCCTGGAGCGGGACAGGGGGCACTGAAGCTTTCTTT.

In its sample, this clone was seen many times. The chain carries TRBV5-4 and TRBJ1-1; no definite D call. The CDR3 sequence is 13 residues long. Per the germline V gene, CDR1 is SGHNT and CDR2 is YYREEE (reference sequence). Trimming took off 3 bases at V and 5 bases at J, with 11 bases between the two ends. Here the CDR3 reads CASSSYGRTEAFF. In nucleotides, the CDR3 is TGTGCCAGCAGCTCGTACGGACGGACTGAAGCTTTCTTT.

Details on this clone: An end of the junction differs from the germline gene, which may be a read error. The chain is built from TRBV30 and TRBJ2-7, with 7 bases aligning to TRBD1. The CDR3 spans 12 residues. CDR1 and CDR2 (germline): GTSNPN, SVGIG (reference sequence). The CDR3 spells CTWGQNPYEQYF. In DNA, the CDR3 is TGTACCTGGGGACAGAATCCTTACGAGCAGTACTTC.

This sequence joins TRBV29-1 and TRBJ1-1; D call uncertain. V lost 1 base and J 0 bases, leaving 9 bases between the germline ends. The V gene's germline CDR1 is SQVTM and CDR2 ANQGSEA. This CDR3 spans 14 amino acids. CDR3 loop: CSVEVFKLNTEAFF. CDR3 nucleotide sequence: TGCAGCGTTGAAGTGTTTAAATTGAACACTGAAGCTTTCTTT.

The CDR3 nucleotides are TGCGCCAGCAGCCAAGATAACAGAAACTATGGCTACACCTTC. Translating it yields CASSQDNRNYGYTF. The V gene is TRBV4-3, the J gene TRBJ1-2; D not resolved. The germline V gene has CDR1 LGHNA and CDR2 YSLEER. Trimming removed 0 bases at V and 2 bases at J, with 7 bases between. There are 14 residues in the CDR3.

J is TRBJ1-1 and V is TRBV6-5, with D maybe TRBD1 (5 bases). The V and J ends lost 4 bases and 1 base respectively, with 13 bases between them. Germline CDR1 is MNHEY and CDR2 is SVGAGI. This CDR3 region has 15 residues. CDR3: CASSFSDIRNTEAFF. The DNA of the CDR3 is TGTGCCAGCAGTTTCTCGGACATCAGGAACACTGAAGCTTTCTTT.

This chain joins TRBV29-1 and TRBJ2-3; D is unresolved. CDR1 and CDR2 (germline): SQVTM, ANQGSEA. V gave up 1 base and J gave up 0 bases, with 14 bases separating them. The length of the CDR3 is 16 residues. DNA of the CDR3: TGCAGCGTTGAAGGTGCCCACTTCTCTAGCACAGATACGCAGTATTTT. Its translation: CSVEGAHFSSTDTQYF.

The V call is TRBV7-2, the J call TRBJ2-3; D may be TRBD2 (7 bases). Germline V gene lookup returns CDR1 SGHTA and CDR2 FQGNSA. The V gene lost 6 bases and the J gene lost 2 bases, with 18 bases spanning the gap. The CDR3 is 16 amino acids. This CDR3 reads CASRPRGAISTDTQYF. The CDR3 region has the DNA TGTGCCAGCAGGCCTCGGGGGGCCATTTCCACAGATACGCAGTATTTT.

This chain links TRBV29-1 with TRBJ2-7; 8 positions agree with TRBD2. Germline CDR1 SQVTM, CDR2 ANQGSEA. The CDR3 covers 12 residues. Trimming cost V 7 bases and J 7 bases; bases outside gene matches: 9. DNA of the CDR3: TGCAGCGCCGGGACTAGGTCTCGGGAGCAGTACTTC. This sequence encodes CSAGTRSREQYF.

The genes are TRBV27 and TRBJ1-2; 7 bases are shared with TRBD1. There are 15 residues in the CDR3. Per germline, CDR1 MNHEY and CDR2 SMNVEV (reference sequence). The V segment lost 7 bases and the J segment 4 bases; nucleotides outside the gene matches: 12. The CDR3 DNA follows: TGTGCCAGCAAAGGTTTTGGGACAGACCTCTATGGCTACACCTTC. Translated, it gives CASKGFGTDLYGYTF.

The chain recombines TRBV29-1 with TRBJ1-1, with a possible D match to TRBD1 (5 bases). The germline V gene encodes CDR1 SQVTM and CDR2 ANQGSEA. Trimming removed 1 base at V and 8 bases at J, with 11 bases between. The CDR3 is made up of 12 amino acids. The CDR3 region is CSVEGTPREAFF. CDR3 sequence (DNA): TGCAGCGTTGAAGGGACACCGAGAGAAGCTTTCTTT.

The V gene is TRBV30, the J gene TRBJ1-1, with TRBD1 as a possible D gene (5 bases). Germline V gene sequence: CDR1 GTSNPN, CDR2 SVGIG (reference sequence). Trimming pared 7 bases from V and 1 base from J, leaving 16 bases between. The CDR3 runs 14 residues. CDR3 sequence: CAFYRGWENTEAFF. The CDR3 bases are TGTGCCTTTTACCGGGGCTGGGAGAACACTGAAGCTTTCTTT.